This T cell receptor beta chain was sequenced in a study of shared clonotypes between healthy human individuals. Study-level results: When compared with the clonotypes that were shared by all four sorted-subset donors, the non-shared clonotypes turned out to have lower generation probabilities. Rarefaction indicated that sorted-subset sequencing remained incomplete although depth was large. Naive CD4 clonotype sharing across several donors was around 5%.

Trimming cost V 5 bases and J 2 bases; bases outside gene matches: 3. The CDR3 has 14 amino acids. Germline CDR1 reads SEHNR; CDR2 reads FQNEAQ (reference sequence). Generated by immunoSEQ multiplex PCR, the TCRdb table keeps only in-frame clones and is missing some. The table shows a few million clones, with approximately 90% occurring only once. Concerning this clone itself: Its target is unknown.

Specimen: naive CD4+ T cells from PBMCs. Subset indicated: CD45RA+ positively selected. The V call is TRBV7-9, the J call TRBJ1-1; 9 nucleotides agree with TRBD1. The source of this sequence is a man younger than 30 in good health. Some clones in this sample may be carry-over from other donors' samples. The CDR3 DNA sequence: TGTGCCAGCAGCCAGGGACAGGGTAACACTGAAGCTTTCTTT. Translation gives CASSQGQGNTEAFF.